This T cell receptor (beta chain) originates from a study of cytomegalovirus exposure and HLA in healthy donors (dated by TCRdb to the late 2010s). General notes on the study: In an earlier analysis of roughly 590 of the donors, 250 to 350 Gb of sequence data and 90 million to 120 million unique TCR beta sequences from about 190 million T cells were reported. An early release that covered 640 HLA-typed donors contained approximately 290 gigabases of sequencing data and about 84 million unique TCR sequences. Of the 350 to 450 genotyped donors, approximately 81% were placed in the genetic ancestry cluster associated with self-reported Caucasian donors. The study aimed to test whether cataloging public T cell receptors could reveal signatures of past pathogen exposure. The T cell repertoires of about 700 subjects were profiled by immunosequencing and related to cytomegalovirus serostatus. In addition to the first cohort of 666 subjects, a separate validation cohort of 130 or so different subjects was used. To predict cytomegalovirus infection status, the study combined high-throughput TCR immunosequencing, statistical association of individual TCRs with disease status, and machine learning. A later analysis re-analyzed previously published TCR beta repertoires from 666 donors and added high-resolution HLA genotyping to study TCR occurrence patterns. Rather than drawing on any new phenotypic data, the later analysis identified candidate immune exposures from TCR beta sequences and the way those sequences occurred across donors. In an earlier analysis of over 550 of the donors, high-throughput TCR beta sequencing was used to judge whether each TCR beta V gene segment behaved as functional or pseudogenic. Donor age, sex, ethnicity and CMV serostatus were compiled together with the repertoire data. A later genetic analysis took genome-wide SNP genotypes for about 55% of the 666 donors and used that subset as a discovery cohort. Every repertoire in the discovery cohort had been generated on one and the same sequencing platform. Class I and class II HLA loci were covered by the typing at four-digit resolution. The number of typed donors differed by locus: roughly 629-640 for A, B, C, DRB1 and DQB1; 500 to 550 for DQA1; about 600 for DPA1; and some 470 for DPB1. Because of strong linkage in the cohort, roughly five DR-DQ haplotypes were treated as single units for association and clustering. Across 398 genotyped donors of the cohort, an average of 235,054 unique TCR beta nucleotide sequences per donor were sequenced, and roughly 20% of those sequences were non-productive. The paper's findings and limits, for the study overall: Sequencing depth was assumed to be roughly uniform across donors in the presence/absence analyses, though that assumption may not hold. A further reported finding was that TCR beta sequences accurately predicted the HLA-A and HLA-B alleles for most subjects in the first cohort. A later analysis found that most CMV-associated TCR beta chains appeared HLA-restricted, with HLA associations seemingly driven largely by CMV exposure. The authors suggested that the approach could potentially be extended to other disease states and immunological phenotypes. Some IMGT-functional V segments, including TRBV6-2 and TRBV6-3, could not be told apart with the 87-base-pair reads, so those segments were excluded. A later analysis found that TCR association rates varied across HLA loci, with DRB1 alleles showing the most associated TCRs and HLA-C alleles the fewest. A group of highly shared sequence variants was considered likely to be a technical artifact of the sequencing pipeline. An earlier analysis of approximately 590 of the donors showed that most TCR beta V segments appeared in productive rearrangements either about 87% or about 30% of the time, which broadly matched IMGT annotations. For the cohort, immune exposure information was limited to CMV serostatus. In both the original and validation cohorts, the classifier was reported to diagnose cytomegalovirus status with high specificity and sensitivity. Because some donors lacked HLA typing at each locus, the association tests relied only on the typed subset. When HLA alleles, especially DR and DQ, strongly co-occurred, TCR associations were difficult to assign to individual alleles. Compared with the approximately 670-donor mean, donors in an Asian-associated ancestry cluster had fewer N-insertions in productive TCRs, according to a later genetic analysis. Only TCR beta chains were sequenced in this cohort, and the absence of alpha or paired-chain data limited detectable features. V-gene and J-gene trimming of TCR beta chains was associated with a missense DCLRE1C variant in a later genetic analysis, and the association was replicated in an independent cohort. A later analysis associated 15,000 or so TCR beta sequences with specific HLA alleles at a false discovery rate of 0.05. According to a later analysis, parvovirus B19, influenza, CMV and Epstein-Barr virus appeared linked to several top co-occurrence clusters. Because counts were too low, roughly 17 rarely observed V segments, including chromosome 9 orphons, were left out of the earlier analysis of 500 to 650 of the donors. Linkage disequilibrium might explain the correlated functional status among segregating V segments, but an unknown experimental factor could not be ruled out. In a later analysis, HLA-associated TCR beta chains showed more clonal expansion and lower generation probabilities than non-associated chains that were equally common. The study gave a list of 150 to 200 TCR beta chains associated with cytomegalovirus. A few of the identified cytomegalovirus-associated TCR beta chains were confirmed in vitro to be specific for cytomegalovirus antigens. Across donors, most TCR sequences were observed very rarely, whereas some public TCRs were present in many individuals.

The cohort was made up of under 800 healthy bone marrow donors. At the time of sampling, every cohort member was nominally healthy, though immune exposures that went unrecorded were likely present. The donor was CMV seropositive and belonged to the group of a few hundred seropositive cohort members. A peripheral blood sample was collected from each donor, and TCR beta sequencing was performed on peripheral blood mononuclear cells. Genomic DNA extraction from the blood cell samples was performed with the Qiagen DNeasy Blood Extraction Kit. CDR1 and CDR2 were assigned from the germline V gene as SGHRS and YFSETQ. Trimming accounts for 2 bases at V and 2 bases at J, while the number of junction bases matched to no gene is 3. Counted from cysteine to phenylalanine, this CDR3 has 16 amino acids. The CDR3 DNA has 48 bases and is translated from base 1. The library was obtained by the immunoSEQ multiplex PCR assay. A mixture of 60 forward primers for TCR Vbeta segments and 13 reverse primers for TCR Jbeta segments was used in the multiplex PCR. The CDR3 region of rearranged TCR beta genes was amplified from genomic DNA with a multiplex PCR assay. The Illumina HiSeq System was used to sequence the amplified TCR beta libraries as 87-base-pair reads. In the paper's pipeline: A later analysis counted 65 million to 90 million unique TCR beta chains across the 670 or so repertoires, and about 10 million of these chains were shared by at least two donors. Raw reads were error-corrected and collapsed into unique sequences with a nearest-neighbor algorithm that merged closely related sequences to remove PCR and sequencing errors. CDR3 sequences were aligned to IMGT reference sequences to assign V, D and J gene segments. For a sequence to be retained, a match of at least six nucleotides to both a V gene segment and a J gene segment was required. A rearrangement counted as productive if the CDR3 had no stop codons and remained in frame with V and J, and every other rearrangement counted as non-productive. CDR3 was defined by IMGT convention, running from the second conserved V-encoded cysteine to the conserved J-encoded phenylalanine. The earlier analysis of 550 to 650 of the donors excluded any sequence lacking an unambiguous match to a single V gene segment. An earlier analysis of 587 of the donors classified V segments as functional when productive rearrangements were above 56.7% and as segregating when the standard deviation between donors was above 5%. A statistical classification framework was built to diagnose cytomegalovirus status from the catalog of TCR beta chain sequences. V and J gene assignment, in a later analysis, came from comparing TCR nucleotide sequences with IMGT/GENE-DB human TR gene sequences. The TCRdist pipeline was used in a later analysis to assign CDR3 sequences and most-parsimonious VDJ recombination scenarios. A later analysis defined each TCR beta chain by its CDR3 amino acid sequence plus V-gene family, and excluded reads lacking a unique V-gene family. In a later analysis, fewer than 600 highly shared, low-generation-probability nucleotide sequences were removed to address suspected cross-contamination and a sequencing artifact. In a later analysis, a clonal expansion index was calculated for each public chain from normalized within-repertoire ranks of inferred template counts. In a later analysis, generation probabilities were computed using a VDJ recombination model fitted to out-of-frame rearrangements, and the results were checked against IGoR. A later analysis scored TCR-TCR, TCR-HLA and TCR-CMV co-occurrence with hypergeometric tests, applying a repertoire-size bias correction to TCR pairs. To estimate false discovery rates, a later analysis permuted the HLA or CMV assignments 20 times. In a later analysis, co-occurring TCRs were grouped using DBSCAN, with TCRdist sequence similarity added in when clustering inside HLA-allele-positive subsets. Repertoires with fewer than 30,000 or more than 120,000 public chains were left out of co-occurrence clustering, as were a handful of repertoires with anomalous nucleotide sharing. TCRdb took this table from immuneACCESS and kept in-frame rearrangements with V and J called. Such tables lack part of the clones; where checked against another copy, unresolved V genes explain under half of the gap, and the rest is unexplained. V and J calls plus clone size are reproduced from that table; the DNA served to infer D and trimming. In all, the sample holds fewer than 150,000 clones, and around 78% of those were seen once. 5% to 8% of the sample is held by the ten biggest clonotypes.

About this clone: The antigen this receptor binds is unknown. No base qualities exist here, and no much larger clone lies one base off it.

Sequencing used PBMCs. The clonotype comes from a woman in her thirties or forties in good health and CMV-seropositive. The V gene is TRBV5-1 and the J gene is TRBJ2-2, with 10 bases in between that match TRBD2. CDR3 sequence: CASSFGLAANTGELFF. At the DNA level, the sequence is TGCGCCAGCAGCTTCGGACTAGCGGCCAACACCGGGGAGCTGTTTTTT.